The entry below describes one T cell receptor (beta chain). Antigen specificity is unknown. The sample is drawn from a study of cytomegalovirus exposure and HLA in healthy donors. Study background: HLA-typed donors were the source of 82 million or so unique TCRs, which an early data release held. Study-wide results and caveats: A list of approximately 160 TCR beta chains associated with cytomegalovirus was given. The authors considered a cluster of highly shared sequence variants likely to be a sequencing artifact.

In the PCR, 60 Vbeta and 13 Jbeta primers were used. Using immunoSEQ multiplex PCR, the repertoire was profiled, and TCRdb retains in-frame clones only, with some absent. Of about 130,000 clones listed, around 72% were seen once; the top ten hold approximately 3.8%. In germline, CDR1 is SGDLS, CDR2 YYNGEE. The J segment lost 4 bases and the V segment lost 4 bases, leaving 2 bases of the junction unmatched. The CDR3 is 15 amino acids. Input material: PBMCs. The gene calls are TRBV9 and TRBJ2-1, with TRBD2 identical over 13 bases. This TCR came from a man aged 30 to 39 in good health and CMV-seronegative. CDR3 sequence: CASSSLAGGYNEQFF. The CDR3 DNA reads TGTGCCAGCAGCTCACTAGCGGGGGGGTACAATGAGCAGTTCTTC.